These 12 T cell receptor beta chains originate from one sample sequenced in a study of T cells in Graves' hyperthyroidism and ophthalmopathy. There were TCR beta CDR3 regions amplified from RNA transcripts. During a first-round RT-PCR of the TCR CDR3, the HTBI primer set was used. TCRdb re-analysed the multiplex PCR reads in MiXCR, keeping a single row per CDR3 protein. This sample carries 400,000 or so distinct CDR3 sequences, 12% to 15% of them seen once, and the ten largest clones take about 21%. Sequencing used blood. Receptor source: a woman in her sixties or seventies with Graves' ophthalmopathy.

This clonotype was seen ten or more times. The V call is TRBV6-1, the J call TRBJ2-7; TRBD1 aligns across 7 bases. The length of the CDR3 is 15 residues. The germline V gene has CDR1 MNHNS and CDR2 SASEGT. V gave up 6 bases and J gave up 6 bases; unmatched junction bases: 14. The CDR3 region has the DNA TGTGCCAGCAGCGGGTGGGACAGCGGTAATCGCGAGCAGTACTTC. Amino acid sequence: CASSGWDSGNREQYF.

The V gene is TRBV19, the J gene TRBJ2-2; D call uncertain. Per germline, CDR1 LNHDA and CDR2 SQIVND (reference sequence). V lost 7 bases and J 4 bases, leaving 7 bases between the germline ends. The CDR3 sequence is 12 residues long. CDR3: CASKRATGELFF. The DNA for the CDR3 is TGTGCCAGTAAAAGGGCCACCGGGGAGCTGTTTTTT. Complete variable domain (other parts from reference TRBV19 and TRBJ2-2): DGGITQSPKYLFRKEGQNVTLSCEQNLNHDAMYWYRQDPGQGLRLIYYSQIVNDFQKGDIAEGYSVSREKKESFPLTVTSAQKNPTAFYLCASKRATGELFFGEGSRLTVL.

The chain is built from TRBV6-1 and TRBJ1-5; unclear D gene. This CDR3 is 14 amino acids long. The V gene lost 5 bases and the J gene lost 3 bases, with 11 bases spanning the gap. CDR1 and CDR2 from the germline V gene are MNHNS and SASEGT. The CDR3 nucleotides read TGTGCCAGCAGTTCGGGCAGGAACAATCAGCCCCAGCATTTT. Residues: CASSSGRNNQPQHF.

Many counts were recorded for this clonotype. This sequence joins TRBV10-3 and TRBJ2-1; 10 bases fit TRBD2. Germline CDR1 reads ENHRY; CDR2 reads SYGVKD. Germline trimming cut 0 bases from V and 4 bases from J; bases unmatched to any gene: 0. The CDR3 spans 15 residues. The CDR3 nucleotides are TGTGCCATCAGTGAGTCGGGACTAGCGTACAATGAGCAGTTCTTC. This gives the protein CAISESGLAYNEQFF.

The chain's CDR3 is CASSQAGVLTGELFF. The CDR3 DNA reads as TGCGCCAGCAGCCAAGCGGGGGTTTTGACCGGGGAGCTGTTTTTT. The V call is TRBV4-1, the J call TRBJ2-2; weak D call: TRBD2 (6 bases). With 1 base removed from V and 5 bases from J, the gap between germline ends came to 11 bases. Looked up from germline, CDR1 is MGHRA and CDR2 is YSYEKL. The CDR3 length is 15 residues.

This clonotype was detected a few times. The chain combines TRBV12-3 or TRBV12-4 with TRBJ2-2, with a weak D call TRBD1 (6 bases). The CDR3 is made up of 13 amino acids. V was trimmed by 11 bases and J by 5 bases, leaving 15 bases between them. CDR3 in DNA: TGTGCCTTCGGGACACCGAGGACCGGGGAGCTGTTTTTT. Residues: CAFGTPRTGELFF.

This clonotype was seen only a few times. The V call is TRBV18, the J call TRBJ2-3; a possible D gene is TRBD1 (5 bases). Trimming removed 0 bases from V and 2 bases from J, with 9 bases in between. Looked up from germline, CDR1 is KGHSH and CDR2 is LQKENI. CDR3 length: 15 amino acids. CDR3 sequence (DNA): TGTGCCAGCTCACCACCCCGACAGCTCACAGATACGCAGTATTTT. Its protein product is CASSPPRQLTDTQYF.

V and J are TRBV7-8 and TRBJ2-2; 9 bases are a match to TRBD1. Per the germline V gene, CDR1 is SGHVS and CDR2 is FQNEAQ. The junction had 5 bases not matched to a gene; V was cut back by 1 base and J by 5 bases. The CDR3 is made up of 16 amino acids. CDR3 sequence reads: CASSLGRTGETGELFF. CDR3 nucleotide sequence: TGTGCCAGCAGCTTAGGGCGGACAGGGGAGACCGGGGAGCTGTTTTTT.

This clonotype was seen only a few times. The gene calls are TRBV25-1 and TRBJ2-7; D is ambiguous. CDR1 and CDR2 (germline): MGHDK, SYGVNS. The CDR3 sequence is 16 residues long. Trimming removed 10 bases at V and 2 bases at J, with 24 bases between. CDR3 region: CATLPACLPGPYEQYF. The DNA for the CDR3 is TGTGCCACCCTCCCCGCGTGCCTGCCGGGTCCCTACGAGCAGTACTTC.

This clonotype was found once. This CDR3 is missing its conserved last phenylalanine or tryptophan, likely due to a read error. V and J are TRBV29-1 and TRBJ2-7; 7 positions match TRBD1. V shed 6 bases, J shed 2 bases, and the junction held 7 bases outside the gene matches. Germline-derived CDR1 and CDR2 are SQVTM and ANQGSEA. CDR3 size: 13 residues. CDR3 nucleotides: TGCAGCGTCGCTAAGGGACAGCCCTACGAGCAGTACCTC. This sequence encodes CSVAKGQPYEQYL.

This clonotype has only one observation. This chain uses TRBV11-2 with TRBJ2-3; 9 bases line up with TRBD1. The CDR3 has 13 residues. Germline V gene sequence: CDR1 SGHAT, CDR2 FQNNGV. The ends lost 8 bases at V and 6 bases at J; junction bases unmatched: 6. The CDR3 loop reads CASLQGQGDTQYF. The CDR3 DNA reads TGTGCCAGCTTGCAGGGACAGGGCGATACGCAGTATTTT.

DNA of the CDR3: TGTGCCAGTAGCCCCCGGACAGGGTTCAGCTATGGCTACACCTTC. It is translated as CASSPRTGFSYGYTF. The rearrangement links TRBV19 to TRBJ1-2, with TRBD1 matching over 8 bases. Germline values: CDR1 LNHDA, CDR2 SQIVND (reference sequence). J lost 4 bases, V lost 6 bases, and 10 bases had no gene match. The CDR3 covers 15 residues.